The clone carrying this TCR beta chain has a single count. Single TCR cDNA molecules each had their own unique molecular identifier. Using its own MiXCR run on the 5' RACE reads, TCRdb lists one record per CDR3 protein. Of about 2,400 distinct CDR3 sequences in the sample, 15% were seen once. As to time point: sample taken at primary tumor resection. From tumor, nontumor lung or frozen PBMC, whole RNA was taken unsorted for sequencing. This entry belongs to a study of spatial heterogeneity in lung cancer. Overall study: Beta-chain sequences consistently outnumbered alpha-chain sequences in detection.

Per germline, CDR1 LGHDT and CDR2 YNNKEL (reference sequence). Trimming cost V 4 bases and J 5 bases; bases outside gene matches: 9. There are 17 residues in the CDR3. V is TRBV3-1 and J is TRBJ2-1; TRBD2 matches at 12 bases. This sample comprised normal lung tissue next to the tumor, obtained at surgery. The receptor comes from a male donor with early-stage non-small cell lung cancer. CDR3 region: CASSPGVPSGGDNEQFF. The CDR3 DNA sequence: TGTGCCAGCAGCCCCGGAGTGCCTAGCGGGGGGGACAATGAGCAGTTCTTC.